What follows is one T cell receptor (beta chain) and its context. The authors' processing: Each library had roughly 2.2 to 3.6 million CDR3 reads and about 90,000 to nearly 550,000 clonotypes. From the 5' RACE reads, TCRdb called clonotypes with MiXCR, one entry per CDR3 protein. TCRdb's processing, not the authors', yielded these V and J calls. The data contain 400,000 or so distinct CDR3 sequences, roughly 30% of them seen just once; the ten biggest clones take up about 6.1%. The CDR3 length is 14 residues. Germline V gene sequence: CDR1 SEHNR, CDR2 FQNEAQ (reference sequence). V shed 5 bases and J shed 0 bases, with 8 bases lying between them. The entry originates in a study of identical twins' blood T cells. Six healthy women, forming three identical twin pairs, donated samples.

The chain is built from TRBV7-9 and TRBJ2-1; D ambiguous. The sequence derives from a woman between 18 and 55 years old in good health. The sequenced sample was PBMCs. Here the CDR3 reads CASSPVSSYNEQFF. The CDR3 DNA follows: TGTGCCAGCAGCCCGGTGAGCTCCTACAATGAGCAGTTCTTC.